Reported below is one T cell receptor beta chain. The sample belongs to a study of blood T cell repertoires in COVID-19. In the study overall: Acute and convalescent COVID-19 specimens originated in the United States, Italy and Spain.

As originally analysed: Estimation of nucleated cell counts was performed using reference gene primer amplification. The repertoire was sequenced with immunoSEQ multiplex PCR; TCRdb's copy has only in-frame clones and lacks some. The V and J calls and the clone size are those of that table, but D and trimming were determined from the DNA. The table records 85,000 to 130,000 clones, around four fifths of them present only once. V shed 1 base and J shed 5 bases, with 9 bases lying between them. The germline V gene encodes CDR1 SGHRS and CDR2 YFSETQ. The CDR3 covers 13 residues. The chain couples TRBV5-1 to TRBJ1-2, with D unresolved. This receptor was taken from a man aged 55 to 70 with acute or convalescent COVID-19. The sample consisted of peripheral blood. The CDR3 DNA follows: TGCGCCAGCAGCTTGTTGCCTCGGTATGGCTACACCTTC. Its protein product is CASSLLPRYGYTF.